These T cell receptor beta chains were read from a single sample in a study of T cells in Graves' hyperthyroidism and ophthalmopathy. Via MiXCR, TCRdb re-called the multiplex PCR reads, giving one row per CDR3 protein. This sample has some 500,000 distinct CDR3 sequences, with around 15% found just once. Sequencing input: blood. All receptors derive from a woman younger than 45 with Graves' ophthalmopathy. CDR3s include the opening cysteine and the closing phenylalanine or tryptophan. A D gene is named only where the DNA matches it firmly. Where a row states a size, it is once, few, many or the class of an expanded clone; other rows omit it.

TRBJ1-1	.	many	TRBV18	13	CASSSNEAVLTFF	TGTGCCAGCTCATCGAACGAGGCGGTTTTAACTTTCTTT
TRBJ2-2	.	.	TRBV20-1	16	CSARPFLAGNTGELFF	TGCAGTGCTAGACCATTCCTAGCCGGGAACACCGGGGAGCTGTTTTTT
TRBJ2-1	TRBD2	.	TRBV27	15	CASSWVAGAHNEQFF	TGTGCCAGCAGTTGGGTAGCGGGAGCTCACAATGAGCAGTTCTTC
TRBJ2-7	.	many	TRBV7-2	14	CASSPLPGGYEQYF	TGTGCCAGCAGCCCTCTCCCAGGTGGCTACGAGCAGTACTTC
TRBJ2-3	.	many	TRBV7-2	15	CASSQRYWGEEAQYF	TGTGCCAGCAGTCAACGTTATTGGGGAGAGGAGGCGCAGTATTTT
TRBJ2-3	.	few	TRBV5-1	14	CASSLSLDRSTQYF	TGCGCCAGCAGCTTGTCCTTGGACAGAAGTACGCAGTATTTT
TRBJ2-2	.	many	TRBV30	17	CAWSMGREPAVTGELFF	TGTGCCTGGAGTATGGGGCGGGAACCGGCGGTCACCGGGGAGCTGTTTTTT
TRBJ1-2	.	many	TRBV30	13	CAWSVQGGYGYTF	TGTGCCTGGAGTGTACAGGGAGGCTATGGCTACACCTTC
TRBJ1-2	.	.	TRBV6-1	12	CASTNGGYGYTF	TGTGCCAGCACTAACGGAGGCTATGGCTACACCTTC
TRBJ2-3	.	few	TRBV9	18	CASSVGPSTATSTDTQYF	TGTGCCAGCAGCGTAGGCCCAAGTACTGCAACTAGCACAGATACGCAGTATTTT
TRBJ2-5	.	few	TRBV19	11	CASSMGKTQYF	TGTGCCAGTAGTATGGGGAAGACCCAGTACTTC
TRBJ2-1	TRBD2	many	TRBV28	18	CASSLWLDMTSGSNEQFF	TGTGCCAGCAGTTTATGGTTAGATATGACTAGCGGGAGTAATGAGCAGTTCTTC
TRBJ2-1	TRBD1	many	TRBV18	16	CASSPGTGGSYNEQFF	TGTGCCAGCTCACCTGGGACAGGGGGTAGCTACAATGAGCAGTTCTTC
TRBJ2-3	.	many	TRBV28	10	CASNGYTQYF	TGTGCCAGCAATGGATACACGCAGTATTTT
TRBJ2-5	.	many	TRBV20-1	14	CSARPGGRQETQYF	TGCAGTGCTAGACCTGGAGGGCGACAAGAGACCCAGTACTTC
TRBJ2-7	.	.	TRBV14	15	CASSHSTGVSYEQYF	TGTGCCAGCAGCCATTCGACGGGAGTTTCCTACGAGCAGTACTTC
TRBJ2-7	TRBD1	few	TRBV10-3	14	CAISSTGTEYEQYF	TGTGCCATCAGTTCGACAGGGACCGAATACGAGCAGTACTTC
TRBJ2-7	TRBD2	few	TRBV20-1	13	CSASISGRYEQYF	TGCAGTGCTAGCATTAGCGGGAGATACGAGCAGTACTTC